A selection of T cell receptor beta chains follows, all from one sample in a study of shared clonotypes between healthy human individuals. Some clones are missing from TCRdb's copy, which holds only in-frame ones; the method was immunoSEQ multiplex PCR. The sample lists approximately 980,000 clones, around three quarters occurring once. What was sequenced was memory CD4+ T cells sorted from blood. The receptor set was obtained from a man between 18 and 35 years old in good health. CDR3s include the opening cysteine and the closing phenylalanine or tryptophan.

j_call: TRBJ2-7
v_call: TRBV10-3
cdr3_aa: CAISGGKRQQYF

j_call: TRBJ1-6
v_call: TRBV28
cdr3_aa: CASSFGLINSPLHF

j_call: TRBJ1-4
v_call: TRBV11-1
cdr3_aa: CASSTNTQNEKLFF

j_call: TRBJ2-2
v_call: TRBV18
cdr3_aa: CASHSMGGPNTGELFF

j_call: TRBJ2-1
v_call: TRBV7-7
cdr3_aa: CASSPSGGPYNEQFF

j_call: TRBJ2-1
v_call: TRBV6-5
cdr3_aa: CASSSGTGGRNEQFF

j_call: TRBJ2-3
v_call: TRBV4-3
cdr3_aa: CASSQEGGGGPYTQYF

j_call: TRBJ1-2
v_call: TRBV6-1
cdr3_aa: CASSDPPTGRNYGYTF

j_call: TRBJ2-2
v_call: TRBV10-2
cdr3_aa: CASSSGTTLFF

j_call: TRBJ2-7
v_call: TRBV11-2
cdr3_aa: CASSLAYPGPLNPYEQYF

j_call: TRBJ2-7
v_call: TRBV11-2
cdr3_aa: CASSPDSYYEQYF

j_call: TRBJ1-5
v_call: TRBV30
cdr3_aa: CAWRGQGNQPQHF

j_call: TRBJ2-7
v_call: TRBV18
cdr3_aa: CASSPPMGLGYEQYF

j_call: TRBJ1-5
v_call: TRBV7-2
cdr3_aa: CASSFPQHF

j_call: TRBJ1-1
v_call: TRBV5-1
cdr3_aa: CASSNSGGNTEAFF

j_call: TRBJ2-5
v_call: TRBV7-2
cdr3_aa: CASSLRGGRAAETQYF

j_call: TRBJ1-2
v_call: TRBV27
cdr3_aa: CATNRDRPHGYTF

j_call: TRBJ2-7
v_call: TRBV1
cdr3_aa: CTSSQTGTTYEQYF

j_call: TRBJ2-5
v_call: TRBV6-6
cdr3_aa: CATTGGANNLQETQYF

j_call: TRBJ2-5
v_call: TRBV7-8
cdr3_aa: CASSLLGLAQETQYF

j_call: TRBJ2-2
v_call: TRBV5-4
cdr3_aa: CASSLVLGNTGELFF

j_call: TRBJ1-1
v_call: TRBV11-3
cdr3_aa: CASSFRSGDEAFF

j_call: TRBJ2-7
v_call: TRBV7-2
cdr3_aa: CASSLADYEQYF

j_call: TRBJ2-7
v_call: TRBV5-4
cdr3_aa: CASSGTDSYEQYF

j_call: TRBJ2-7
v_call: TRBV6-6
cdr3_aa: CASRRQGSPYEQYF

j_call: TRBJ1-6
v_call: TRBV6-4
cdr3_aa: CASSDRGFGNSPLHF

j_call: TRBJ1-1
v_call: TRBV5-4
cdr3_aa: CASSLALRTEAFF

j_call: TRBJ2-5
v_call: TRBV18
cdr3_aa: CASSPLGETQYF

j_call: NA
v_call: TRBV6-1
cdr3_aa: CASSEQGGRYEQYF

j_call: TRBJ1-5
v_call: TRBV11-2
cdr3_aa: CASSLGTGNQPQHF

j_call: TRBJ2-1
v_call: TRBV19
cdr3_aa: CASSIGRGDEQFF

j_call: TRBJ2-1
v_call: TRBV7-7
cdr3_aa: CASSLGGSGADKQFF

j_call: TRBJ1-4
v_call: TRBV30
cdr3_aa: CAWSPNTEGVFF

j_call: TRBJ2-3
v_call: TRBV9
cdr3_aa: CASSSYGDSGADTQYF

j_call: TRBJ1-1
v_call: TRBV30
cdr3_aa: CAWTRGGTEAFF

j_call: TRBJ2-2
v_call: TRBV5-1
cdr3_aa: CASSLGVTGELFF

j_call: TRBJ1-5
v_call: TRBV19
cdr3_aa: CASSNPDLNQPQHF

j_call: TRBJ1-4
v_call: TRBV5-5
cdr3_aa: CASTFGVNEKLFF

j_call: TRBJ2-3
v_call: TRBV11-2
cdr3_aa: CASSPRTGNTQYF

j_call: TRBJ2-5
v_call: TRBV7-3
cdr3_aa: CASSPGGTQETQYF

j_call: TRBJ2-3
v_call: TRBV10-1
cdr3_aa: CASSPTSGGGTDTQYF

j_call: TRBJ2-7
v_call: TRBV7-9
cdr3_aa: CASSGTGGRGYEQYF

j_call: TRBJ1-2
v_call: TRBV6-5
cdr3_aa: CASRVHGIWGYTF

j_call: TRBJ1-1
v_call: TRBV5-1
cdr3_aa: CASSLLIARAGNTEAFF

j_call: TRBJ1-2
v_call: TRBV6-4
cdr3_aa: CASSDGTEGRYGYTF

j_call: TRBJ2-7
v_call: TRBV18
cdr3_aa: CASSLQGAWPGEQYF

j_call: TRBJ2-3
v_call: TRBV25-1
cdr3_aa: CASSESGTDTQYF

j_call: TRBJ2-2
v_call: TRBV9
cdr3_aa: CASSVGHTGELFF

j_call: TRBJ2-7
v_call: TRBV5-4
cdr3_aa: CASSLGTGYEQYF

j_call: TRBJ2-2
v_call: TRBV2
cdr3_aa: CASSEVRGNTGELFF

j_call: TRBJ2-1
v_call: TRBV10-3
cdr3_aa: CAIGSGTSKFF

j_call: TRBJ1-1
v_call: TRBV6-5
cdr3_aa: CASRRSGTGNTEAFF

j_call: TRBJ2-1
v_call: TRBV19
cdr3_aa: CASSGGPIAASYNEQFF

j_call: TRBJ1-2
v_call: TRBV5-1
cdr3_aa: CASTSSGAGYTF

j_call: TRBJ1-5
v_call: TRBV4-2
cdr3_aa: CASSQGVTGAQPQHF

j_call: TRBJ2-5
v_call: TRBV5-1
cdr3_aa: CASSATGVGETQYF

j_call: TRBJ2-5
v_call: TRBV2
cdr3_aa: CASSRTRETQYF